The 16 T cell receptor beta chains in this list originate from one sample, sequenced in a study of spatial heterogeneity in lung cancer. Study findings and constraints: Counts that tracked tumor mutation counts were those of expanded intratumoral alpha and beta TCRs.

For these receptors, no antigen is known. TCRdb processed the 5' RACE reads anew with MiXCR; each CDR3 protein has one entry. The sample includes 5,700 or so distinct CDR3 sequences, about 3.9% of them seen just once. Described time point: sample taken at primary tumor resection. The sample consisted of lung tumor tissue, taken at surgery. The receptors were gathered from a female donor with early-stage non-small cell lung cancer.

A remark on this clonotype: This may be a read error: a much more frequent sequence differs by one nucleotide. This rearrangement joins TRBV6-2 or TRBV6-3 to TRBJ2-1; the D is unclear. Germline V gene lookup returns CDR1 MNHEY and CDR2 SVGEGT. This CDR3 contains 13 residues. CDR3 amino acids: CASGSGSYNGQFF. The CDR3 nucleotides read TGTGCCAGCGGCTCCGGCTCCTACAATGGGCAGTTCTTC.

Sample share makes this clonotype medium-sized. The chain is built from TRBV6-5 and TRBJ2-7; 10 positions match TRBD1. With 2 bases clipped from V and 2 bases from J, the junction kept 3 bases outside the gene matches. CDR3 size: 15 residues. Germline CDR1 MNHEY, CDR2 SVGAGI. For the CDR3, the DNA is TGTGCCAGCAGTTACGAGACAGGGGGCCCCTACGAGCAGTACTTC. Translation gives CASSYETGGPYEQYF.

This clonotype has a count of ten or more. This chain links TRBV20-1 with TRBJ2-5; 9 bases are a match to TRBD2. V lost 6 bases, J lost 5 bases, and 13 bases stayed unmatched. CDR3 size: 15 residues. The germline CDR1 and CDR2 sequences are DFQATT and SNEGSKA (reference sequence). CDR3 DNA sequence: TGCAGTGCCCCCCAGGCGGGAGGGGGGTCGGAGACCCAGTACTTC. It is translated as CSAPQAGGGSETQYF.

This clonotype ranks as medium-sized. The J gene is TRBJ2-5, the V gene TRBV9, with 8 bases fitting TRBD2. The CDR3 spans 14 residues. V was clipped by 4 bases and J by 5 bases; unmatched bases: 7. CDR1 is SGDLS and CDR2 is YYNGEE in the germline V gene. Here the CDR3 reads CASSPQAGVETQYF. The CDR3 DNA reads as TGTGCCAGCAGCCCTCAAGCGGGAGTTGAGACCCAGTACTTC.

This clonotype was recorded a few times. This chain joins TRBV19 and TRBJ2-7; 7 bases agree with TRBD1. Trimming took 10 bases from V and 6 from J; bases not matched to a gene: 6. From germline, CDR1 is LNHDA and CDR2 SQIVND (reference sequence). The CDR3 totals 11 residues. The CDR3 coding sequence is TGTGCCACGGGACAGAGGACCGAGCAGTACTTC. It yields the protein CATGQRTEQYF. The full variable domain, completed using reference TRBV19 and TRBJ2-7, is DGGITQSPKYLFRKEGQNVTLSCEQNLNHDAMYWYRQDPGQGLRLIYYSQIVNDFQKGDIAEGYSVSREKKESFPLTVTSAQKNPTAFYLCATGQRTEQYFGPGTRLTVT.

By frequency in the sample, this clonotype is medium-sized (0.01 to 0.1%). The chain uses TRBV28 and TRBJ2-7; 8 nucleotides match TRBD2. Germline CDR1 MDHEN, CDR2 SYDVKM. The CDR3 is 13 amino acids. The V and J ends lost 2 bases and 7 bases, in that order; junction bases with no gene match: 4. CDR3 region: CASSLTAGVEQYF. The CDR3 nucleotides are TGTGCCAGCAGTTTAACAGCGGGAGTTGAGCAGTACTTC.

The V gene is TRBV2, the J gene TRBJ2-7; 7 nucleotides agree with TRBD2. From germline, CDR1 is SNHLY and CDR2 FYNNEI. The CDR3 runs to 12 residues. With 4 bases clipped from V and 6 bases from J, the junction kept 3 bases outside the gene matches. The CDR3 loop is CASSVAGGEQYF. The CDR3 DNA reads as TGTGCCAGCAGTGTAGCGGGCGGCGAGCAGTACTTC.

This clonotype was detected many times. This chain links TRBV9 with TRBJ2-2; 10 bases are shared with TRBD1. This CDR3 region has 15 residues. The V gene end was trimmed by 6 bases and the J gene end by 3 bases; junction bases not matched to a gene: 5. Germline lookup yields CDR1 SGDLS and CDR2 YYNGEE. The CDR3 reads CASTQGTGDTGELFF. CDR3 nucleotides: TGTGCCAGCACGCAAGGGACAGGGGACACCGGGGAGCTGTTTTTT.

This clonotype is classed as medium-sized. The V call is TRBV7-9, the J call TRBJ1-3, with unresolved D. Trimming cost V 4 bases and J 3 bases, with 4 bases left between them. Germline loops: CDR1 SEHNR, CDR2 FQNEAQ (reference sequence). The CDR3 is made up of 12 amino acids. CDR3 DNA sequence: TGTGCCAGCAGCTCTTTTGGAAACACCATATATTTT. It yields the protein CASSSFGNTIYF.

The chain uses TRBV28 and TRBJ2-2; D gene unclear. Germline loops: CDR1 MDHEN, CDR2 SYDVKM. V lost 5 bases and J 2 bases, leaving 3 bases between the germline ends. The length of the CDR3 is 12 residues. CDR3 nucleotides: TGTGCCAGCAGTCTAAACACCGGGGAGCTGTTTTTT. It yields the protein CASSLNTGELFF.

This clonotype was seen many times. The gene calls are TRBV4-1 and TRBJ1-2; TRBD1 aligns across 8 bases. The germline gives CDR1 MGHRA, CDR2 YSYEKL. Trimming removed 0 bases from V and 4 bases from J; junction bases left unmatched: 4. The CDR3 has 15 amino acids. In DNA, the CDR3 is TGCGCCAGCAGCCAAGAGATCAGGGGGCCCTATGGCTACACCTTC. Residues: CASSQEIRGPYGYTF.

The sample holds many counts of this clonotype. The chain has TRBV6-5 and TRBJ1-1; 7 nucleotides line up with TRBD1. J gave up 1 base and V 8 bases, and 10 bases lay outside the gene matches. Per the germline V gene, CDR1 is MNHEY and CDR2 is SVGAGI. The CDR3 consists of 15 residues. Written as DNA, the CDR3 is TGTGCCAGCCGTAGTCCGGGACAGCAGAACACTGAAGCTTTCTTT. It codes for CASRSPGQQNTEAFF.

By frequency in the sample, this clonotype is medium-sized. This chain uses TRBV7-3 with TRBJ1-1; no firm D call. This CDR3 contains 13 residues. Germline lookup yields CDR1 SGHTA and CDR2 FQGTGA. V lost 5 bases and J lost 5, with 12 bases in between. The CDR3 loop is CASSRSGETEAFF. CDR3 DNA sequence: TGTGCCAGCAGCCGTTCAGGAGAGACTGAAGCTTTCTTT.

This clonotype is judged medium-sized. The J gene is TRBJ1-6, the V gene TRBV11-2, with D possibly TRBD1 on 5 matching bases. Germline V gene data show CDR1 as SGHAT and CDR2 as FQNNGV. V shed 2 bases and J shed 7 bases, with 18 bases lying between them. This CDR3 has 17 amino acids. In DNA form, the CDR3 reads TGTGCCAGCAGCTTAACGGATCTAGGGGAGTACAATTCACCCCTCCACTTT. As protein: CASSLTDLGEYNSPLHF.

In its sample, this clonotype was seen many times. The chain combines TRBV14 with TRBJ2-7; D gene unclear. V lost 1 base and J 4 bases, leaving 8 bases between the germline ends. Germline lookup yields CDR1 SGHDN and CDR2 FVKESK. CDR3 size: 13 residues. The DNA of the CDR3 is TGTGCCAGCAGCCAAGTAGACCGTTACGAGCAGTACTTC. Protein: CASSQVDRYEQYF.

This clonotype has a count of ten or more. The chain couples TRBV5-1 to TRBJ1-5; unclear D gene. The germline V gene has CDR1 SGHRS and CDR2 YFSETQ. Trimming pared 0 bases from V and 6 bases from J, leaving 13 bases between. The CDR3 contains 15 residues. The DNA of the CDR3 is TGCGCCAGCAGCTTGGAAGGAGTTTCGGGTCAGCCCCAGCATTTT. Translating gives CASSLEGVSGQPQHF.